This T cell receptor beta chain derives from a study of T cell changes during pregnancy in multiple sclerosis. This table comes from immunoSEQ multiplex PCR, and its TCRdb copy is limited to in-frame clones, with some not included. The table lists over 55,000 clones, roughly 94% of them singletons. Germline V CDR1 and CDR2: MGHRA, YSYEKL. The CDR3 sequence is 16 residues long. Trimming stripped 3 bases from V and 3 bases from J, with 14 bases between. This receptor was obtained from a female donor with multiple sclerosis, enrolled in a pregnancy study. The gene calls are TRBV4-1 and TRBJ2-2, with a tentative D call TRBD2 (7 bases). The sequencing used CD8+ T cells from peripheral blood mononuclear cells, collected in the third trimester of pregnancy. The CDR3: CASSQRGGGYTGELFF. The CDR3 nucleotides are TGCGCCAGCAGCCAGAGGGGGGGAGGGTACACCGGGGAGCTGTTTTTT.